These T cell receptor beta chains were read from a single sample in a study of control samples from healthy donors and cancer patients. Libraries were prepared by immunoSEQ multiplex PCR; TCRdb keeps only in-frame clonotypes and omits some of them. The data show 65,000 to 80,000 clones, with about 87% seen just once and 1.9% held by the top ten. Sequencing was carried out using PBMCs. These receptors were collected from a woman in her sixties or seventies with head and neck cancer. CDR3s include the opening cysteine and the closing phenylalanine or tryptophan. A D gene is named only where the DNA matches it firmly. Clone size, where shown, is once, few, many, or a class for clones that have expanded.

cdr3_length j_call clone_size v_call d_call cdr3_nt cdr3_aa
14 TRBJ1-5 NA TRBV9 NA TGTGCCAGCAGTGCCACAACAGGGTATCAGCCCCAGCATTTT CASSATTGYQPQHF
14 TRBJ1-1 NA TRBV5-4 NA TGTGCCAGCAGCTTGGATCCCTATAACACTGAAGCTTTCTTT CASSLDPYNTEAFF
18 TRBJ2-1 NA TRBV3-1/TRBV3-2 NA TGTGCCAGCAGCCAAGATCTGGGTGTCTTTTTCTCCTACAATGAGCAGTTCTTC CASSQDLGVFFSYNEQFF
15 TRBJ2-1 NA TRBV7-9 NA TGTGCCAGCAGCTTAGGGCTCTCAGCGTACAATGAGCAGTTCTTC CASSLGLSAYNEQFF
16 TRBJ2-3 NA TRBV28 TRBD2 TGTGCCAGCAAGGCCCCACTAGCGGGGGGCACAGATACGCAGTATTTT CASKAPLAGGTDTQYF
13 TRBJ2-7 NA TRBV7-2 NA TGTGCCAGCAGCCGGCAAAACCCCTACGAGCAGTACTTC CASSRQNPYEQYF
12 TRBJ2-3 NA TRBV5-1 NA TGCGCCAGCAGACCTGACTCAGATACGCAGTATTTT CASRPDSDTQYF
13 TRBJ1-1 NA TRBV19 NA TGTGCCAGTAAATTTATACCTAACACTGAAGCTTTCTTT CASKFIPNTEAFF
12 TRBJ1-2 NA TRBV6-5 NA TGTGCCAGCAGGGACGGGGGGTATGGCTACACCTTC CASRDGGYGYTF
15 TRBJ2-1 NA TRBV2 NA TGTGCCAGCAGTGGCGTCTCATACTCCTACAATGAGCAGTTCTTC CASSGVSYSYNEQFF
11 TRBJ2-7 NA TRBV2 NA TGTGCCAGCAGTGAAGTGTTCGAGCAGTACTTC CASSEVFEQYF
16 TRBJ2-2 NA TRBV13 TRBD2 TGTGCCAGCAGCTGGAATAGCGGGAGGTTTTTCGGGGAGCTGTTTTTT CASSWNSGRFFGELFF
20 TRBJ2-7 NA TRBV24-1 NA TGTGCCACCAGTGATTCGAACGGTTTATGGAGCGGACACTCCGGCTACGAGCAGTACTTC CATSDSNGLWSGHSGYEQYF
15 TRBJ2-1 few TRBV30 NA TGTGCCTGGAGTGTAGTCGGAGGCTACTACAATGAGCAGTTCTTC CAWSVVGGYYNEQFF
14 TRBJ1-4 NA TRBV7-9 NA TGTGCCAGCAGCTCAGGGGCAACTAATGAAAAACTGTTTTTT CASSSGATNEKLFF
14 TRBJ2-2 few TRBV29-1 NA TGCAGCGCCGTACGAACGACTAACACCGGGGAGCTGTTTTTT CSAVRTTNTGELFF
13 TRBJ1-6 NA TRBV6-5 NA TGTGCCAGCACCCGACCCGCCGCGGTGACCCTCCACTTT CASTRPAAVTLHF
15 TRBJ2-7 NA TRBV11-2 TRBD1 TGTGCCAGCAGCCAAGGGACAGTACCACCCTACGAGCAGTACTTC CASSQGTVPPYEQYF
16 TRBJ2-7 NA TRBV2 TRBD1 TGTGCCAGCAGCCCCCGGGACAGGGCTATCCCTACCGAGCAGTACTTC CASSPRDRAIPTEQYF
14 TRBJ1-1 NA TRBV28 TRBD1 TGTGCCAGCAGTGCAGGACAGGGGTACACTGAAGCTTTCTTT CASSAGQGYTEAFF
13 TRBJ1-6 NA TRBV3-1/TRBV3-2 NA TGTGCCAGCAGCCAAAGAAAAGATTCACCCCTCCACTTT CASSQRKDSPLHF
15 TRBJ2-5 NA TRBV10-3 TRBD2 TGTGCCATCAGTGGGACTAGCGGCTCCCCGGGGACCCAGTACTTC CAISGTSGSPGTQYF
15 TRBJ2-4 NA TRBV2 NA TGTGCCAGCCATCTGTTCGAAGGGTCCAAAAACATTCAGTACTTC CASHLFEGSKNIQYF
12 TRBJ1-4 NA TRBV19 NA TGTGCCAGTAGCATAGAGGCAGGAAAACTGTTTTTT CASSIEAGKLFF
17 TRBJ1-2 once TRBV18 NA TGTGCCAGCTCCACCTCAGTTATGGACACCACGGGCTATGGCTACACCTTC CASSTSVMDTTGYGYTF
13 TRBJ1-5 NA TRBV27 NA TGTGCCAGCAGTTTCAGGGAAAGTCAGCCCCAGCATTTT CASSFRESQPQHF
12 TRBJ1-2 once TRBV30 NA TGTGCCTGGAGTGTGGGGGGGGATGGCTACACCTTC CAWSVGGDGYTF
13 TRBJ2-7 once TRBV6-5 TRBD1 TGTGCCAGTAATCCGGGACAGGGTTACGAGCAGTACTTC CASNPGQGYEQYF
15 TRBJ1-2 NA TRBV5-1 NA TGCGCCAGCAGCAACAGGCGTTCGGAGGGCTATGGCTACACCTTC CASSNRRSEGYGYTF
16 TRBJ1-6 NA TRBV3-1/TRBV3-2 TRBD1 TGTGCCAGCAGCCAAGGTCGAGACAGGGGGAGGTCACCCCTCCACTTT CASSQGRDRGRSPLHF
14 TRBJ2-1 NA TRBV7-9 TRBD2 TGTGCCGGGGCAAGCGGGAGCTCCTACAATGAGCAGTTCTTC CAGASGSSYNEQFF
16 TRBJ2-1 NA TRBV30 NA TGTGCCTGGAGTGTATGGTTAGGGGCCTCCTACAATGAGCAGTTCTTC CAWSVWLGASYNEQFF
14 TRBJ1-6 few TRBV5-6 TRBD1 TGTGCCAGCAGCTCGGGACAGTTTAATTCACCCCTCCACTTT CASSSGQFNSPLHF
14 TRBJ2-7 NA TRBV2 TRBD1 TGTGCCAGCAAGAGGGACAGGGACTCCTACGAGCAGTACTTC CASKRDRDSYEQYF
16 TRBJ1-3 NA TRBV3-1/TRBV3-2 NA TGTGCCAGCAGCCAAGGCCTAGGGGAGGCAGGAAACACCATATATTTT CASSQGLGEAGNTIYF
15 TRBJ2-2 NA TRBV6-2/TRBV6-3 NA TGTGCCAGCAGTTCCAAGAACGGGGTGACCGGGGAGCTGTTTTTT CASSSKNGVTGELFF
15 TRBJ2-1 NA TRBV5-1 TRBD2 TGCGCCAGCAGCTTGGAGGGACTAGGAGTCAATGAGCAGTTCTTC CASSLEGLGVNEQFF
13 TRBJ2-5 NA TRBV29-1 TRBD1 TGCAGCACAGGACAGGGGAACCAAGAGACCCAGTACTTC CSTGQGNQETQYF
13 TRBJ1-1 NA TRBV29-1 NA TGCAGCGTAACCGGGACTGGGGACACTGAAGCTTTCTTT CSVTGTGDTEAFF
15 TRBJ2-5 NA TRBV18 TRBD2 TGTGCCAGCTCACCGCGACTAGCGACGGGGGAGACCCAGTACTTC CASSPRLATGETQYF
14 TRBJ2-3 NA TRBV5-1 NA TGCGCCAGCAGCTTTGCCGGGTCCTCTTATACGCAGTATTTT CASSFAGSSYTQYF
14 TRBJ2-1 NA TRBV5-6 NA TGTGCCAGCAGCTTGGGTCAGAGGAACAATGAGCAGTTCTTC CASSLGQRNNEQFF
17 TRBJ2-1 once TRBV11-2 TRBD2 TGTGCCAGCAGCCCGGGACTAGCGGGAATCTCCTACAATGAGCAGTTCTTC CASSPGLAGISYNEQFF
16 TRBJ1-2 few TRBV5-1 NA TGCGCCAGCAGCTTGGACTTCCGGGGGCCGAACTATGGCTACACCTTC CASSLDFRGPNYGYTF
10 TRBJ2-3 NA TRBV12-3/TRBV12-4 NA TGTGCCAGCAGTTTTCATACGCAGTATTTT CASSFHTQYF
15 TRBJ1-4 NA TRBV19 NA TGTGCCAGTAGTATAGGCGCCACCTTAAGCGAAAAACTGTTTTTT CASSIGATLSEKLFF
14 TRBJ1-2 few TRBV29-1 NA TGCAGCGTTGGTGAGGGACAACTAAACTATGGCTACACCTTC CSVGEGQLNYGYTF
14 TRBJ2-2 NA TRBV11-3 NA TGTGCCAGCAGCCCCCGGAAGAACACCGGGGAGCTGTTTTTT CASSPRKNTGELFF